This T cell receptor (beta chain) originates from a study of TIL therapy for anti-PD-1-resistant metastatic lung cancer. The overall study: Patients had a median age of 54 years (range about 35-85). Study results and caveats: TIL cultures after expansion showed higher clonality and lower diversity than baseline tumor (median 6% vs 31%).

In the case of this clone: Antigen unknown.

Sequencing used immunoSEQ v3. Profiled with immunoSEQ multiplex PCR; TCRdb holds only in-frame clones, not every one. Altogether approximately 11,000 clones are present, approximately 52% being singletons, with the ten largest covering more than 6.5%. The germline CDR1 and CDR2 sequences are SGHRS and YFSETQ. Trimming removed 6 bases from V and 2 bases from J, with 13 bases in between. The CDR3 consists of 14 residues. The sample's time point: pre-treatment sample, taken before nivolumab and TIL therapy. Most excised metastases sampled were pleural nodules or supraclavicular lymph nodes. Enrollment ran from 2017 to early 2020.

V is TRBV5-1 and J is TRBJ2-3, with D tentatively TRBD1 (6 bases). The source material was tumor tissue, sampled at baseline. This TCR was sampled from a person aged 25-79 years with non-small cell lung cancer. CDR3 sequence (DNA): TGCGCCAGCACGGGCAGGGGCGCCACAGATACGCAGTATTTT. It yields the protein CASTGRGATDTQYF.